This T cell receptor beta chain was recorded in a study of T cell changes during pregnancy in multiple sclerosis. The protocol was immunoSEQ multiplex PCR, while the TCRdb copy is restricted to in-frame clones and leaves out a portion. This sample has some 100,000 clones, with 90% to 95% found just once. Specimen: peripheral blood, collected before pregnancy. This TCR was recovered from a female donor with multiple sclerosis, enrolled in a pregnancy study.

Here the CDR3 reads CASSPMRPEPYEQYF. The CDR3 coding sequence is TGCGCCAGCAGCCCAATGAGGCCCGAACCCTACGAGCAGTACTTC. The gene calls are TRBV5-1 and TRBJ2-7, with no clear D. V lost 4 bases to trimming and J lost 2 bases, with 16 bases between them. The CDR3 loop spans 15 amino acids. Germline lookup yields CDR1 SGHRS and CDR2 YFSETQ.